The clone carrying this T cell receptor (beta chain) was observed a few times. The antigen is undetermined. This record belongs to a study of cytomegalovirus exposure and HLA in healthy donors. The study, taken as a whole, reports: HLA restriction was apparent for most CMV-associated TCR beta chains in a later analysis. It is likely that the observed cluster of highly shared sequence variants was a sequencing artifact. Later on, a genetic analysis was performed. It linked a missense variant in DCLRE1C with V- and J-gene trimming of TCR beta.

Primers: 60 Vbeta forward and 13 Jbeta reverse. TCRdb's table, derived via immunoSEQ multiplex PCR, lists solely in-frame clones and lacks some. The table records roughly 180,000 clones, approximately 80% of them present only once. The CDR3 consists of 15 residues. V was clipped by 4 bases and J by 4 bases; unmatched bases: 5. CDR1 MDHEN and CDR2 SYDVKM come from the germline V gene. Each donor was healthy, and each was a bone marrow donor. The chain employs TRBV28 and TRBJ2-5; 11 bases line up with TRBD2. Sequencing was done on a sample of PBMCs. This TCR derives from a man aged 25 to 40 in good health and CMV-seronegative. In nucleotides, the CDR3 is TGTGCCAGCAGTTATACTAGCGGGGGAGTAGAGACCCAGTACTTC. Its protein is CASSYTSGGVETQYF.